This entry features one TCR beta chain sequence. Its antigen is not identified. Clones were read by immunoSEQ multiplex PCR, and TCRdb kept only the in-frame ones, dropping some. Among 100,000 to 150,000 clones listed, roughly four fifths were seen once. Indicated time point: baseline pretreatment blood. Stated treatment: 15 Gy SBRT to primary tumor, nephrectomy 4 weeks later. The tumor was a clear cell renal cell carcinoma. This entry comes from a study of radiation and T cells in renal cell carcinoma. Study-wide results and limits: Top tumor clonotypes rose in blood 2 weeks post-radiation, then contracted.

The CDR3 consists of 12 residues. Germline CDR1 and CDR2: MNHEY and SMNVEV (reference sequence). The V end lost 8 bases, the J end lost 1 base, and 3 bases lay between the germline ends. The sequence derives from a woman aged 55-69 years with renal cell carcinoma. The chain combines TRBV27 with TRBJ2-6; no clear D gene. The specimen comprised blood, sampled from a patient whose treatment included radiotherapy and nephrectomy. The CDR3 bases are TGTGCCAGCGGGTCTGGGGCCAACGTCCTGACTTTC. It specifies CASGSGANVLTF.